Sequencing of this T cell receptor (beta chain) was carried out in a study of T cells after somatic rescue of genetic block. This table comes from immunoSEQ multiplex PCR, and its TCRdb copy is limited to in-frame clones, with some not included. The sample has 55,000 to 75,000 clones; roughly 92% are singletons. This CDR3 region has 16 residues. Germline-derived CDR1 and CDR2 are KGHSH and LQKENI. The V gene end was trimmed by 3 bases and the J gene end by 2 bases; junction bases not matched to a gene: 3. The chain links TRBV18 to TRBJ2-1; 11 bases align to TRBD2. The clonotype originates from a man aged 40-50 years. Material for sequencing was peripheral blood mononuclear cells (PBMCs). For the CDR3, the DNA is TGTGCCAGCTCACCTTCGACTAGCGGGGCCTACAATGAGCAGTTCTTC. This codes for CASSPSTSGAYNEQFF.